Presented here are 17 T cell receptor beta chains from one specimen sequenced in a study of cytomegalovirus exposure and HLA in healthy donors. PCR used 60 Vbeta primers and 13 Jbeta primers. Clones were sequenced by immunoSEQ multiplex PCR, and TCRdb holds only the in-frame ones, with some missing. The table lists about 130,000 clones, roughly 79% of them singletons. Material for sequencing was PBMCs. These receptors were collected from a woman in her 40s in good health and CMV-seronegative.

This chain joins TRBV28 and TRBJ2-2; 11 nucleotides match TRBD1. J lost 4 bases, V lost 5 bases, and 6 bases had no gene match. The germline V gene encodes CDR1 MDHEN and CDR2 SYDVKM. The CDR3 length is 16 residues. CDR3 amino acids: CASSLPGQGGTGELFF. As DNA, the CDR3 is TGTGCCAGCAGTCTTCCGGGACAGGGGGGCACCGGGGAGCTGTTTTTT.

CDR3 loop: CASSFAGASYEQYF. The CDR3 DNA reads as TGTGCCAGCAGTTTTGCGGGGGCGTCCTACGAGCAGTACTTC. This rearrangement joins TRBV27 to TRBJ2-7; the D gene is possibly TRBD2 (7 bases). The germline V and J ends were trimmed by 3 bases and 1 base, with 10 bases remaining between them. The CDR3 consists of 14 residues. Germline V CDR1 and CDR2: MNHEY, SMNVEV (reference sequence).

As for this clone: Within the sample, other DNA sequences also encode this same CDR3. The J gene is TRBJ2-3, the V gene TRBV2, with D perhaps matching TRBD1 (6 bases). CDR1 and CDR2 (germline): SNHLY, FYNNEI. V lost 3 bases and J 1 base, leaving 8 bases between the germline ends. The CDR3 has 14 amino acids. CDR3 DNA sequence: TGTGCCAGCAGTGAGGCAGGGGGCACAGATACGCAGTATTTT. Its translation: CASSEAGGTDTQYF.

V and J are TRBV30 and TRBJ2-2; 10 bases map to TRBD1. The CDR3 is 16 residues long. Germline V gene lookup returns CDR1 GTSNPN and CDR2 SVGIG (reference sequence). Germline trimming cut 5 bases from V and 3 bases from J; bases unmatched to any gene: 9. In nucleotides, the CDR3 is TGTGCCTGGGTGGGGAGGGGACAGGGGTACACCGGGGAGCTGTTTTTT. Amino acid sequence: CAWVGRGQGYTGELFF.

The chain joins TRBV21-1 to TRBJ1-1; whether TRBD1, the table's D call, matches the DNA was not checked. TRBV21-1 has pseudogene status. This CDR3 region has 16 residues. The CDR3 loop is CASSKAGRSINTEAFF. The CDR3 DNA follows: TGTGCCAGCAGCAAAGCGGGCAGGTCTATTAACACTGAAGCTTTCTTT.

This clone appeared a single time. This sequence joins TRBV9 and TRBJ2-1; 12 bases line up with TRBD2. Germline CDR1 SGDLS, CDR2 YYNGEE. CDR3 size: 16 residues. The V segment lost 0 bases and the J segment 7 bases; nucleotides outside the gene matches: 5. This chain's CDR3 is CASSVDTSGGSNEQFF. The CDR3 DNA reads TGTGCCAGCAGCGTAGACACTAGCGGGGGGTCAAATGAGCAGTTCTTC.

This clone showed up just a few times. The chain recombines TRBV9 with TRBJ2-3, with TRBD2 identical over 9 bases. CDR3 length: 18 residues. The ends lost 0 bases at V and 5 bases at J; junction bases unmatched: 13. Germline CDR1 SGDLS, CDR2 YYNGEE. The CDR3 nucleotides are TGTGCCAGCAGCGTAGGGGGTAGCGGGAGCTCTCGGGGAGATACGCAGTATTTT. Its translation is CASSVGGSGSSRGDTQYF.

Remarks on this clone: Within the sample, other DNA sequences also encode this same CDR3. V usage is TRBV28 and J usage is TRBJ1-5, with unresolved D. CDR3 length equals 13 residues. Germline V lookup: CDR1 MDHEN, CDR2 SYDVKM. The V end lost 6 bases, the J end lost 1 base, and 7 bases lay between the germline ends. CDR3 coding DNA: TGTGCCAGCAGGGGAGGGAGCAATCAGCCCCAGCATTTT. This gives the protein CASRGGSNQPQHF.

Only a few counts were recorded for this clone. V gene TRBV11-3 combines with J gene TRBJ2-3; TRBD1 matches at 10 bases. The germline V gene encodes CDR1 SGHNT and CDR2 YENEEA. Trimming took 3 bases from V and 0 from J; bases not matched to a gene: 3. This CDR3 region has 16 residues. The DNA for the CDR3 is TGTGCCAGCAGCTTGGGGGACAGGGGTAGCACAGATACGCAGTATTTT. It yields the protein CASSLGDRGSTDTQYF.

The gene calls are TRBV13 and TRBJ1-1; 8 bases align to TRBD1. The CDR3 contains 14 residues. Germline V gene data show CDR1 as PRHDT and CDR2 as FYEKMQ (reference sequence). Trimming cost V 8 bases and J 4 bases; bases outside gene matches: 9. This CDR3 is CASGYGQGGTEAFF. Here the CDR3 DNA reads TGTGCCAGCGGATACGGACAGGGAGGCACTGAAGCTTTCTTT.

DNA for the CDR3: TGTGCCTGCGGAGGCGAGCTGAATGAAAAACTGTTTTTT. Translated: CACGGELNEKLFF. This chain uses TRBV19 with TRBJ1-4; D not certain. Germline assignment: CDR1 LNHDA and CDR2 SQIVND (reference sequence). The CDR3 extends over 13 amino acids. The V and J ends lost 11 bases and 5 bases respectively, with 15 bases between them.

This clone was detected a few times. CDR3 in DNA: TGTGCCAGCAGCTCGGGGGTGTCCTACGAGCAGTACTTC. Its protein is CASSSGVSYEQYF. The chain uses TRBV7-3 and TRBJ2-7, with TRBD2 as a possible D gene (6 bases). This CDR3 contains 13 residues. Germline V gene lookup returns CDR1 SGHTA and CDR2 FQGTGA. Trimming cost V 4 bases and J 1 base, with 8 bases left between them.

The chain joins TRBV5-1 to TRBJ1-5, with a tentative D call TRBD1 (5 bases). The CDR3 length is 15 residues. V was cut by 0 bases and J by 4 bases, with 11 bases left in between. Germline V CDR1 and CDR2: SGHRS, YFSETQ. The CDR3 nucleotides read TGCGCCAGCAGCTTGGATGACAGTCCAAATCAGCCCCAGCATTTT. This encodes CASSLDDSPNQPQHF.

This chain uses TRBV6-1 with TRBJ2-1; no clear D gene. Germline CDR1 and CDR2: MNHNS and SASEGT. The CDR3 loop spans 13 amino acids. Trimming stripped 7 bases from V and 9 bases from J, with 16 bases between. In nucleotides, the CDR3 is TGTGCCAGCACCCCCGGGTACCCGGCTGAGCAGTTCTTC. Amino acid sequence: CASTPGYPAEQFF.

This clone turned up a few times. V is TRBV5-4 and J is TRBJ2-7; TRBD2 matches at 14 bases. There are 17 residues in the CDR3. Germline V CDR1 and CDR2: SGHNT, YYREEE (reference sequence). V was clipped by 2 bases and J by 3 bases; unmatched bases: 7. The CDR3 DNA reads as TGTGCCAGCAGCTTAGGGACTAGCGGGAGTGGGATCTACGAGCAGTACTTC. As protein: CASSLGTSGSGIYEQYF. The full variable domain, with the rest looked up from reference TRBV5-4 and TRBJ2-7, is ETGVTQSPTHLIKTRGQQVTLRCSSQSGHNTVSWYQQALGQGPQFIFQYYREEENGRGNFPPRFSGLQFPNYSSELNVNALELDDSALYLCASSLGTSGSGIYEQYFGPGTRLTVT.

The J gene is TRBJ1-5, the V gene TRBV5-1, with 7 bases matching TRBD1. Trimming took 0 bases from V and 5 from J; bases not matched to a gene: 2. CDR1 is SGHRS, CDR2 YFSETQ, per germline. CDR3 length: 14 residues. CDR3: CASSLAGGYQPQHF. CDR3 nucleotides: TGCGCCAGCAGCTTGGCAGGGGGGTATCAGCCCCAGCATTTT.

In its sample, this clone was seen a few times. CDR3 sequence reads: CASTDRGRLGTEAFF. The CDR3 nucleotides are TGTGCCAGCACCGACAGGGGGCGGCTAGGCACTGAAGCTTTCTTT. V gene TRBV25-1 combines with J gene TRBJ1-1, with 10 bases that match TRBD1. Trimming at V came to 7 bases and at J to 4 bases, leaving 9 bases not matched to a gene. There are 15 residues in the CDR3. The V gene's germline CDR1 is MGHDK and CDR2 SYGVNS.